This T cell receptor (beta chain) was sequenced in a study of T cell repertoires in cytomegalovirus infection. TCRdb re-called the reads with MiXCR, one entry per CDR3 protein. The table includes approximately 500,000 distinct CDR3 sequences, more than 15% detected once. Trimming pared 1 base from V and 9 bases from J, leaving 7 bases between. Per germline, CDR1 MNHEY and CDR2 SVGEGT. The CDR3 has 12 residues. The chain uses TRBV6-2 or TRBV6-3 and TRBJ2-1; no reliable D call. The sequencing input was CD8+ T cells from PBMCs. The TCR originated in a human donor in good health (CMV status not recorded). Some clones in this sample may be carry-over from other donors' samples. CDR3 DNA sequence: TGTGCCAGCAGTTACTGGGGTAGTGAGCAGTTCTTC. It specifies CASSYWGSEQFF.